This note documents a single TCR beta chain sequence. Its antigen is still unknown. Everyone who donated was a Caucasian adult who lived in Nashville, Tennessee. Sequenced by immunoSEQ multiplex PCR; TCRdb stores in-frame clones only, minus some. The profile shows around 720,000 clones, more than 70% of them singletons. The data derive from a study of shared clonotypes between healthy human individuals. Study outcomes and limitations: Rarefaction exposed incomplete sorted-subset sequencing despite large depth.

The CDR3 is 12 amino acids. V lost 6 bases to trimming and J lost 8 bases, with 11 bases between them. The germline CDR1 and CDR2 sequences are MDHEN and SYDVKM. This clonotype originated in a woman aged 30 to 39 in good health. The sequenced material came from memory CD4+ T cells sorted from blood. The sample's subset: CD45RA-negative fraction. The chain is built from TRBV28 and TRBJ1-5; tentative D call: TRBD1 (5 bases). CDR3 region: CASRSGLKPQHF. The CDR3 bases are TGTGCCAGCAGATCAGGGTTGAAGCCCCAGCATTTT.